The T cell receptor (beta chain) under discussion was sequenced for a study of shared clonotypes between healthy human individuals. Study-level background: Per donor, CD8 memory used one plate, CD8 naive used two, CD4 memory used three and CD4 naive used three.

Some clones are missing from TCRdb's copy, which holds only in-frame ones; the method was immunoSEQ multiplex PCR. The table lists about 1 million clones, around 74% of them singletons. Germline V gene lookup returns CDR1 SGHAT and CDR2 FQNNGV. The CDR3 totals 11 residues. Trimming left V 7 bases short and J 6 bases short, with 8 bases between. The sequence was obtained from a man between 18 and 29 years old in good health. The V gene is TRBV11-2, the J gene TRBJ2-3; no clear D gene. The sample comprised memory CD4+ T cells sorted from blood. Subset given: CD45RA-negative fraction. This CDR3 reads CASTPGDTQYF. CDR3 in DNA: TGTGCCAGCACCCCGGGTGATACGCAGTATTTT.